These 9 T cell receptor beta chains originate from one sample sequenced in a study of blood T cell repertoires in COVID-19. Sequencing used immunoSEQ multiplex PCR; TCRdb keeps in-frame clones, though not all of them. The sample has about 270,000 clones, under 90% seen once. Sequencing input: PBMCs or T cells enriched from blood (not recorded which). These receptors were obtained from an older woman who had recovered from COVID-19.

This chain uses TRBV12-3 or TRBV12-4 with TRBJ1-1; no firm D call. CDR3 size: 11 residues. V lost 7 bases to trimming and J lost 5 bases, with 8 bases between them. The CDR3 DNA reads as TGTGCCAGCATCGGTCCTACTGAAGCTTTCTTT. It translates to CASIGPTEAFF.

The CDR3 DNA reads as TGTGCCAGCAGCCCCCGTACGGGGGTCGTAGTAGCTTTCTTT. Protein: CASSPRTGVVVAFF. The chain recombines TRBV3-1 (or the pseudogene TRBV3-2) with TRBJ1-1; maybe TRBD1 (5 bases). V lost 4 bases, J lost 10 bases, and 19 bases lay in between. The CDR3 has 14 residues. Germline V gene lookup returns CDR1 LGHDT and CDR2 YNNKEL (reference sequence).

The genes are TRBV7-2 and TRBJ1-1; unclear D gene. This CDR3 comprises 14 residues. V lost 2 bases and J 3 bases, leaving 10 bases between the germline ends. Per germline, CDR1 SGHTA and CDR2 FQGNSA. The CDR3 coding sequence is TGTGCCAGCAGCTTACAGCTTCGGGACACTGAAGCTTTCTTT. As protein: CASSLQLRDTEAFF.

CDR3 sequence reads: CSASKEAGPYEQYF. The DNA of the CDR3 is TGCAGTGCTAGTAAAGAGGCAGGGCCGTACGAGCAGTACTTC. This sequence joins TRBV20-1 and TRBJ2-7, with TRBD1 as a possible D gene (5 bases). Trimming left V 3 bases short and J 4 bases short, with 16 bases between. Per the germline V gene, CDR1 is DFQATT and CDR2 is SNEGSKA (reference sequence). This CDR3 contains 14 residues.

V is TRBV6-1 and J is TRBJ2-7; the D is unclear. V was cut by 1 base and J by 3 bases, with 13 bases left in between. CDR1 MNHNS and CDR2 SASEGT come from the germline V gene. This CDR3 is built from 15 residues. CDR3 coding DNA: TGTGCCAGCAGTGAAGAGGCAGTTCGGGTCTACGAGCAGTACTTC. Encoded protein: CASSEEAVRVYEQYF.

The chain uses TRBV18 and TRBJ1-2; no clear D. Germline CDR1 is KGHSH and CDR2 is LQKENI. This CDR3 has 15 residues. The V end was cut by 1 base, the J end by 4 bases, with 13 bases between. The CDR3 DNA is TGTGCCAGCTCACCACAATCGGCAGGACTCTATGGCTACACCTTC. Translated: CASSPQSAGLYGYTF.

This sequence joins TRBV9 and TRBJ2-5; a possible D gene is TRBD1 (5 bases). From germline, CDR1 is SGDLS and CDR2 YYNGEE. Trimming removed 4 bases at V and 5 bases at J, with 21 bases between. CDR3 length: 16 amino acids. The CDR3 region is CASSPGPTQGRETQYF. The CDR3 DNA sequence: TGTGCCAGCAGCCCCGGTCCCACTCAGGGCCGGGAGACCCAGTACTTC.

V and J are TRBV7-9 and TRBJ2-3; 15 nucleotides match TRBD2. The CDR3 is 16 amino acids. The germline V gene has CDR1 SEHNR and CDR2 FQNEAQ (reference sequence). Germline trimming cut 5 bases from V and 9 bases from J; bases unmatched to any gene: 9. In DNA form, the CDR3 reads TGTGCCAGCAGCGCTGGACTAGCGGGGGGGCGCGAGACGCAGTATTTT. Protein: CASSAGLAGGRETQYF.

The chain is built from TRBV24-1 and TRBJ2-2, with TRBD1 as a possible D gene (6 bases). The CDR3 loop spans 15 amino acids. Germline values: CDR1 KGHDR, CDR2 SFDVKD. Trimming cost V 9 bases and J 7 bases, with 20 bases left between them. CDR3 protein: CATSPQGKGSGELFF. Written as DNA, the CDR3 is TGTGCCACCTCTCCTCAGGGGAAGGGAAGCGGGGAGCTGTTTTTT.